The 27 T cell receptor beta chains reported below all come from one sample, sequenced in a study of cytomegalovirus exposure and HLA in healthy donors. Using immunoSEQ multiplex PCR, the repertoire was profiled, and TCRdb retains in-frame clones only, with some absent. Here the sample spans fewer than 70,000 clones, roughly 95% being singletons. The sample consisted of PBMCs. Receptors originate from a young woman in good health and CMV-seropositive.

This chain connects TRBV5-1 to TRBJ2-5, with D possibly TRBD1 on 5 matching bases. The CDR3 has 17 amino acids. V was shortened by 0 bases and J by 5 bases, with 20 bases between the two germline ends. The germline gives CDR1 SGHRS, CDR2 YFSETQ. The CDR3 protein is CASSLARTNPPTETQYF. DNA for the CDR3: TGCGCCAGCAGCTTGGCGAGGACAAATCCTCCAACTGAGACCCAGTACTTC.

The chain recombines TRBV7-2 with TRBJ2-1; possible D gene TRBD2, 6 bases. The CDR3 extends over 14 amino acids. CDR1 SGHTA and CDR2 FQGNSA come from the germline V gene. V was trimmed by 3 bases and J by 9 bases, leaving 15 bases between them. The CDR3 region is CASSFRLDKGEQFF. CDR3 nucleotides: TGTGCCAGCAGCTTCCGACTAGATAAGGGTGAGCAGTTCTTC. The full variable domain, in which reference TRBV7-2 and TRBJ2-1 provide the parts outside the CDR3, is GAGVSQSPSNKVTEKGKDVELRCDPISGHTALYWYRQSLGQGLEFLIYFQGNSAPDKSGLPSDRFSAERTGGSVSTLTIQRTQQEDSAVYLCASSFRLDKGEQFFGPGTRLTVL.

The V gene is TRBV19, the J gene TRBJ1-1, with 9 nucleotides matching TRBD1. Germline CDR1 and CDR2: LNHDA and SQIVND (reference sequence). This CDR3 is built from 13 residues. J was trimmed by 13 bases and V by 5 bases; bases with no gene match: 11. The CDR3 here is CASSPPEPGQGFF. In nucleotides, the CDR3 is TGTGCCAGTAGTCCCCCGGAACCGGGACAGGGTTTCTTT.

The chain links TRBV13 to TRBJ2-2; D possibly corresponds to TRBD2 (6 bases). With 0 bases removed from V and 4 bases from J, the gap between germline ends came to 9 bases. Germline CDR1 and CDR2: PRHDT and FYEKMQ (reference sequence). This CDR3 is built from 15 residues. This CDR3 is CASSLGRTTTGELFF. The CDR3 DNA sequence: TGTGCCAGCAGCTTAGGGAGGACTACCACCGGGGAGCTGTTTTTT.

This sequence joins TRBV2 and TRBJ1-1; D uncertain. CDR1 SNHLY and CDR2 FYNNEI come from the germline V gene. The V gene lost 7 bases and the J gene lost 4 bases, with 22 bases spanning the gap. The CDR3 is made up of 16 amino acids. In DNA, the CDR3 is TGTGCCAGCATATTTCGGGTTCTGGAGTGGAGCACTGAAGCTTTCTTT. This translates into CASIFRVLEWSTEAFF. Using reference TRBV2 and TRBJ1-1 for the parts outside the CDR3, the full variable domain is EPEVTQTPSHQVTQMGQEVILRCVPISNHLYFYWYRQILGQKVEFLVSFYNNEISEKSEIFDDQFSVERPDGSNFTLKIRSTKLEDSAMYFCASIFRVLEWSTEAFFGQGTRLTVV.

This chain uses TRBV19 with TRBJ2-7; 11 nucleotides line up with TRBD1. The trim removed 6 bases at V and 0 bases at J, leaving 4 bases unmatched. CDR3 length: 15 residues. Per germline, CDR1 LNHDA and CDR2 SQIVND (reference sequence). The CDR3 reads CASSRDRGSSYEQYF. CDR3 coding DNA: TGTGCCAGTAGCAGGGACAGGGGGAGCTCCTACGAGCAGTACTTC. Full variable domain (missing parts from reference TRBV19 and TRBJ2-7): DGGITQSPKYLFRKEGQNVTLSCEQNLNHDAMYWYRQDPGQGLRLIYYSQIVNDFQKGDIAEGYSVSREKKESFPLTVTSAQKNPTAFYLCASSRDRGSSYEQYFGPGTRLTVT.

The chain carries TRBV6-5 and TRBJ2-1; 9 bases align to TRBD2. Looked up from germline, CDR1 is MNHEY and CDR2 is SVGAGI. The ends lost 0 bases at V and 4 bases at J; junction bases unmatched: 4. This CDR3 contains 16 residues. CDR3 residues: CASSYSKTSGYNEQFF. The CDR3 DNA follows: TGTGCCAGCAGTTACTCGAAGACTAGCGGATACAATGAGCAGTTCTTC.

The rearrangement links TRBV27 to TRBJ2-7; 11 bases fit TRBD2. The CDR3 has 16 amino acids. Germline V gives CDR1 MNHEY, CDR2 SMNVEV (reference sequence). V shed 6 bases and J 7 bases; nucleotides not matched to a gene: 14. CDR3 protein: CASRGITSGGWWEQYF. CDR3 DNA sequence: TGTGCCAGCAGAGGCATCACTAGCGGGGGATGGTGGGAGCAGTACTTC.

The chain has TRBV4-1 and TRBJ2-1, with D perhaps matching TRBD2 (5 bases). Per the germline V gene, CDR1 is MGHRA and CDR2 is YSYEKL. Trimming pared 4 bases from V and 4 bases from J, leaving 14 bases between. The CDR3 covers 15 residues. This CDR3 reads CASSPGVMGYNEQFF. CDR3 nucleotides: TGCGCCAGCAGCCCCGGGGTCATGGGGTACAATGAGCAGTTCTTC.

The chain links TRBV1 to TRBJ1-1; TRBD1 reflects the table's D call only, with no check against the DNA. TRBV1 is a listed pseudogene. This CDR3 is built from 18 residues. The CDR3 DNA sequence: TGCACCAGCAGCCAAGAGGGGCCAAGGGGGCAATGGTGGACTGAAGCTTTCTTT. Translated: CTSSQEGPRGQWWTEAFF.

V and J are TRBV11-2 and TRBJ1-1, with TRBD1 matching 7 bases. The germline V gene has CDR1 SGHAT and CDR2 FQNNGV. Trimming took 3 bases from V and 5 from J; bases not matched to a gene: 6. CDR3 size: 14 residues. The CDR3 here is CASSLAGGRTEAFF. In nucleotides, the CDR3 is TGTGCCAGCAGCTTGGCAGGGGGAAGGACTGAAGCTTTCTTT.

The V call is TRBV13, the J call TRBJ1-2; possibly TRBD1 for D (5 bases). Germline V CDR1 and CDR2: PRHDT, FYEKMQ (reference sequence). The V and J ends lost 3 bases and 1 base respectively, with 12 bases between them. There are 15 residues in the CDR3. The CDR3 protein is CASSFGTGGNYGYTF. In DNA form, the CDR3 reads TGTGCCAGCAGCTTTGGAACCGGGGGTAACTATGGCTACACCTTC.

V is TRBV21-1 and J is TRBJ1-2; the table's D call, TRBD1, has no DNA check behind it. TRBV21-1 is a recognized pseudogene. The CDR3 covers 15 residues. CDR3 nucleotides: TGTGCCAGCAGCAAAGCTACCGGGACAGACTATGGCTACACCTTC. Its protein is CASSKATGTDYGYTF.

This chain joins TRBV27 and TRBJ2-1; the D gene is possibly TRBD2 (6 bases). CDR1 is MNHEY and CDR2 is SMNVEV in the germline V gene (reference sequence). The CDR3 sequence is 15 residues long. V was pared by 0 bases and J by 9 bases, with 15 bases between. CDR3 in amino acids: CASSLSGAAGGEQFF. For the CDR3, the DNA is TGTGCCAGCAGTTTATCAGGGGCGGCCGGGGGTGAGCAGTTCTTC.

J is TRBJ2-2 and V is TRBV11-2; 9 nucleotides agree with TRBD2. The CDR3 loop spans 15 amino acids. The V and J ends lost 6 bases and 3 bases, in that order; junction bases with no gene match: 5. Germline CDR1 and CDR2: SGHAT and FQNNGV. DNA of the CDR3: TGTGCCAGCAGACTGGGACTAGCAGACACCGGGGAGCTGTTTTTT. It is translated as CASRLGLADTGELFF.

The rearrangement links TRBV2 to TRBJ1-6, with a tentative D call TRBD1 (6 bases). V was cut by 6 bases and J by 6 bases, with 15 bases left in between. There are 15 residues in the CDR3. Germline V gene data show CDR1 as SNHLY and CDR2 as FYNNEI. Written as DNA, the CDR3 is TGTGCCAGCAGGGAACAGGGTGGGATTAATTCACCCCTCCACTTT. This sequence encodes CASREQGGINSPLHF.

The V gene is TRBV4-2, the J gene TRBJ2-7, with D possibly matching TRBD2 (5 bases). Germline lookup yields CDR1 LGHNA and CDR2 YNFKEQ. V lost 3 bases and J lost 0, with 9 bases in between. The CDR3 is 14 amino acids. The CDR3 protein is CASSQDWSSYEQYF. CDR3 sequence (DNA): TGTGCCAGCAGCCAGGACTGGAGCTCCTACGAGCAGTACTTC.

The chain employs TRBV7-6 and TRBJ2-7; D may be TRBD1 (5 bases). V lost 5 bases and J lost 7, with 18 bases in between. CDR3 length equals 14 residues. Looked up from germline, CDR1 is SGHVS and CDR2 is FNYEAQ. CDR3 DNA: TGTGCCAGCAGCCCCGGGTACAGGCCCAGGGAGCAGTACTTC. Translation: CASSPGYRPREQYF.

The rearrangement links TRBV6-1 to TRBJ2-3; D unresolved. V was trimmed by 2 bases and J by 2 bases, leaving 8 bases between them. CDR3 size: 14 residues. Germline V lookup: CDR1 MNHNS, CDR2 SASEGT. The CDR3 is CASSEMANTDTQYF. DNA for the CDR3: TGTGCCAGCAGTGAAATGGCAAACACAGATACGCAGTATTTT.

This rearrangement joins TRBV4-1 to TRBJ2-7; D may be TRBD1 (6 bases). Trimming removed 0 bases at V and 2 bases at J, with 20 bases between. Germline V CDR1 and CDR2: MGHRA, YSYEKL. CDR3 length: 18 residues. This CDR3 reads CASSQEDGGRAGTYEQYF. The CDR3 coding sequence is TGCGCCAGCAGCCAAGAAGATGGGGGCCGGGCAGGAACCTACGAGCAGTACTTC.

The chain links TRBV28 to TRBJ2-7; 7 nucleotides align to TRBD1. J was trimmed by 3 bases and V by 7 bases; bases with no gene match: 9. CDR3 length: 14 amino acids. Germline V gene data show CDR1 as MDHEN and CDR2 as SYDVKM. CDR3 sequence: CASTPPGQIYEQYF. CDR3 in DNA: TGTGCCAGCACACCGCCGGGACAGATCTACGAGCAGTACTTC.

This chain links TRBV4-3 with TRBJ2-3; D gene uncertain. This CDR3 has 16 amino acids. Germline V gene sequence: CDR1 LGHNA, CDR2 YSLEER. The V and J ends lost 3 bases and 6 bases respectively, with 19 bases between them. The CDR3 DNA follows: TGCGCCAGCAGCCACGACCGCCAGGCCGGTACGGATACGCAGTATTTT. Translating it yields CASSHDRQAGTDTQYF.

V and J are TRBV6-1 and TRBJ2-7; perhaps TRBD1 as D (5 bases). CDR1 and CDR2 (germline): MNHNS, SASEGT. The CDR3 consists of 17 residues. Trimming took 4 bases from V and 0 from J, leaving 19 bases between them. The CDR3 DNA sequence: TGTGCCAGCAGTGTTAAGGGGATGGTAGCCCGCTCCTACGAGCAGTACTTC. It codes for CASSVKGMVARSYEQYF.

The chain has TRBV18 and TRBJ1-2, with a tentative D call TRBD1 (5 bases). Germline values: CDR1 KGHSH, CDR2 LQKENI. This CDR3 has 20 amino acids. V shed 3 bases and J shed 2 bases, with 28 bases lying between them. CDR3 loop: CASSPGAGWDSSRANYGYTF. Written as DNA, the CDR3 is TGTGCCAGCTCACCTGGGGCCGGCTGGGACTCCTCTCGAGCCAACTATGGCTACACCTTC.

The chain joins TRBV2 to TRBJ1-1; TRBD1 aligns across 7 bases. The CDR3 spans 12 residues. The V gene end was trimmed by 6 bases and the J gene end by 8 bases; junction bases not matched to a gene: 6. Germline CDR1 SNHLY, CDR2 FYNNEI. CDR3 nucleotides: TGTGCCAGCAGAATCAGGGGGAGGGAAGCTTTCTTT. It specifies CASRIRGREAFF.

As DNA, the CDR3 is TGTGCCAGCAGTTTATCTGTCATACTAGCCAAAAACATTCAGTACTTC. Translation: CASSLSVILAKNIQYF. The chain has TRBV27 and TRBJ2-4; unclear D gene. Trimming left V 0 bases short and J 0 bases short, with 9 bases between. CDR3 size: 16 residues. The germline CDR1 and CDR2 sequences are MNHEY and SMNVEV (reference sequence).

CDR3: CASRPGQGADTQYF. In DNA form, the CDR3 reads TGTGCCAGCAGGCCGGGACAGGGGGCAGATACGCAGTATTTT. This chain links TRBV6-1 with TRBJ2-3; 11 positions agree with TRBD1. Trimming removed 6 bases from V and 4 bases from J; junction bases left unmatched: 3. The CDR3 has 14 residues. Germline V gives CDR1 MNHNS, CDR2 SASEGT.